This passage covers 30 T cell receptor beta chains from one sample sequenced in a study of regulatory T cells in long-lasting Graves disease. CDR3 regions were amplified by Arm-PCR using iRepertoire HTBI primers to build TCR beta libraries. TCRdb ran MiXCR on the multiplex PCR reads and lists one entry per CDR3 protein. Of some 460,000 distinct CDR3 sequences listed, around 15% are singletons. As to time point: newly diagnosed GD, antithyroid drugs for less than 3 months. The TCR library used RNA extracted from PBMCs. This same sample was also part of a study on T cells in Graves' hyperthyroidism and ophthalmopathy.

Here the sequenced sample was peripheral blood mononuclear cells (PBMCs), taken at new diagnosis, from a patient treated with antithyroid drugs. Receptor source: a man aged 35 to 55 with Graves disease.

This clonotype appeared a few times. V and J are TRBV6-1 and TRBJ2-2, with D uncertain. The germline V gene encodes CDR1 MNHNS and CDR2 SASEGT. The CDR3 is 17 residues long. V gave up 5 bases and J gave up 1 base, with 17 bases separating them. The CDR3 region is CASSPMVLGRNTGELFF. The CDR3 DNA is TGTGCCAGCAGTCCCATGGTGTTAGGGCGGAACACCGGGGAGCTGTTTTTT.

This clonotype was counted at least ten times. The chain employs TRBV15 and TRBJ2-7, with 9 positions matching TRBD1. The CDR3 is 14 amino acids. Germline V gene lookup returns CDR1 LNHNV and CDR2 YYDKDF (reference sequence). The trim removed 5 bases at V and 3 bases at J, leaving 5 bases unmatched. CDR3 sequence reads: CATSPRTGDYEQYF. The CDR3, as DNA: TGTGCCACCAGCCCACGGACAGGGGACTACGAGCAGTACTTC.

Of note for this clonotype: This may arise from a read error, as a much more abundant clone is one base away. The CDR3 end shows no conserved phenylalanine or tryptophan, and so a read error is likely. The chain joins TRBV5-6 to TRBJ2-3; 8 bases map to TRBD2. This CDR3 has 15 residues. The ends lost 1 base at V and 2 bases at J; junction bases unmatched: 3. Germline values: CDR1 SGHDT, CDR2 YYEEEE. The chain's CDR3 is CASSLRAGVTDTQYS. The CDR3 DNA sequence: TGTGCCAGCAGCTTGCGAGCGGGAGTCACAGATACGCAGTATTCT.

In its sample, this clonotype was seen many times. The chain uses TRBV12-3 or TRBV12-4 and TRBJ2-3; either TRBD1 or TRBD2 may supply D (5 bases each). Trimming cost V 6 bases and J 2 bases, with 12 bases left between them. The CDR3 extends over 14 amino acids. The CDR3 spells CASRAGTITDTQYF. In DNA, the CDR3 is TGTGCCAGCAGGGCCGGGACCATCACAGATACGCAGTATTTT.

This clonotype has just one count. This chain joins TRBV7-9 and TRBJ2-5, with 9 bases fitting TRBD1. Trimming cost V 5 bases and J 7 bases; bases outside gene matches: 8. CDR1 is SEHNR, CDR2 FQNEAQ, per germline (reference sequence). The CDR3 is 14 residues long. The CDR3 DNA reads as TGTGCCAGCAGCCGGACAGGGGCGCGGGGGACCCAGTACTTC. Its translation: CASSRTGARGTQYF.

In its sample, this clonotype was seen many times. The V gene is TRBV5-6, the J gene TRBJ2-1; 8 nucleotides agree with TRBD1. The junction had 4 bases not matched to a gene; V was cut back by 0 bases and J by 2 bases. From germline, CDR1 is SGHDT and CDR2 YYEEEE. The CDR3 is made up of 16 amino acids. CDR3 sequence: CASSLGLGQAYNEQFF. CDR3 nucleotides: TGTGCCAGCAGCTTGGGGCTGGGACAGGCCTACAATGAGCAGTTCTTC.

The chain joins TRBV2 to TRBJ1-2; maybe TRBD1 (5 bases). CDR3 length equals 13 residues. Trimming left V 5 bases short and J 4 bases short, with 11 bases between. Germline CDR1 reads SNHLY; CDR2 reads FYNNEI. The CDR3 reads CASSFQGSYGYTF. CDR3 coding DNA: TGTGCCAGCAGTTTTCAGGGTAGCTATGGCTACACCTTC.

The V call is TRBV9, the J call TRBJ1-2; TRBD1 matches 9 bases. This CDR3 region has 14 residues. Germline V gene sequence: CDR1 SGDLS, CDR2 YYNGEE. The J segment lost 7 bases and the V segment lost 3 bases, leaving 7 bases of the junction unmatched. The CDR3 DNA reads as TGTGCCAGCAGCGGACAACAGGGGGCTGTTGGCTACACCTTC. Residues: CASSGQQGAVGYTF.

This clonotype showed up many times. Relative to the germline gene, one junction end is altered; a read error may explain this. This chain links TRBV5-1 with TRBJ2-5; TRBD2 matches at 8 bases. Germline lookup yields CDR1 SGHRS and CDR2 YFSETQ. This CDR3 region has 14 residues. The CDR3 nucleotides are TGTGCCAGCAGTTTAAGCGGGAGTGGGGAGACCCAGTACTTC. Translating gives CASSLSGSGETQYF. Looking up the rest from reference TRBV5-1 and TRBJ2-5 gives the full variable domain: KAGVTQTPRYLIKTRGQQVTLSCSPISGHRSVSWYQQTPGQGLQFLFEYFSETQRNKGNFPGRFSGRQFSNSRSEMNVSTLELGDSALYLCASSLSGSGETQYFGPGTRLLVL.

This clonotype was counted ten times or more. The rearrangement links TRBV6-2 or TRBV6-3 to TRBJ2-1; 9 bases fit TRBD2. Germline V gene lookup returns CDR1 MNHEY and CDR2 SVGEGT. V dropped 2 bases and J dropped 3; count of bases not matched to a gene: 2. The CDR3 is 15 residues long. CDR3 region: CASSYHSGSYNEQFF. CDR3 sequence (DNA): TGTGCCAGCAGTTACCATAGCGGGAGCTACAATGAGCAGTTCTTC.

This clonotype was counted ten times or more. This chain connects TRBV7-8 to TRBJ1-5, with D maybe TRBD1 (5 bases). This CDR3 has 15 residues. V was shortened by 2 bases and J by 5 bases, with 13 bases between the two germline ends. Germline values: CDR1 SGHVS, CDR2 FQNEAQ. This CDR3 is CASSLLSRDDQPQHF. CDR3 nucleotide sequence: TGTGCCAGCAGCTTATTGTCCAGGGATGATCAGCCCCAGCATTTT.

A word on this clonotype: An end of the junction does not agree with germline; a read error may underlie this. The chain recombines TRBV28 with TRBJ2-3; D unclear. CDR1 is MDHEN and CDR2 is SYDVKM in the germline V gene. The CDR3 contains 16 residues. The CDR3 bases are TGTGCCAGCAGTTTGGTAGGTAGGGCAAGCACAGATGCGCAGTACTTT. Its protein is CASSLVGRASTDAQYF.

This clonotype showed up many times. This sequence joins TRBV10-3 and TRBJ2-7; unclear D gene. Germline CDR1 and CDR2: ENHRY and SYGVKD. The CDR3 spans 14 residues. V was shortened by 0 bases and J by 2 bases, with 8 bases between the two germline ends. The CDR3 sequence is CAISESIGTYEQYF. CDR3 DNA sequence: TGTGCCATCAGTGAGTCGATTGGTACCTACGAGCAGTACTTC.

V gene TRBV20-1 combines with J gene TRBJ2-7, with 8 positions matching TRBD1. CDR1 is DFQATT, CDR2 SNEGSKA, per germline (reference sequence). The V and J ends lost 2 bases and 6 bases, in that order; junction bases with no gene match: 3. The CDR3 has 12 residues. The CDR3 region is CSARLQGGEQYF. CDR3 DNA: TGCAGTGCTAGACTACAGGGGGGCGAGCAGTACTTC.

There are many counts of this clonotype. The chain employs TRBV28 and TRBJ1-1; D not resolved. Trimming removed 5 bases at V and 0 bases at J, with 10 bases between. This CDR3 comprises 14 residues. Germline lookup yields CDR1 MDHEN and CDR2 SYDVKM. CDR3 in DNA: TGTGCCAGCAGTCCCGGACGGATGAACACTGAAGCTTTCTTT. As protein: CASSPGRMNTEAFF.

This clonotype was counted many times. CDR3 protein: CASGRNSGQPQHF. The CDR3 nucleotides read TGTGCCAGCGGTAGGAACTCGGGGCAGCCCCAGCATTTT. V gene TRBV28 combines with J gene TRBJ1-5; D is ambiguous. Trimming took off 8 bases at V and 7 bases at J, with 15 bases between the two ends. The CDR3 sequence is 13 residues long. CDR1 and CDR2 (germline): MDHEN, SYDVKM. The full variable domain, with the rest looked up from reference TRBV28 and TRBJ1-5, is DVKVTQSSRYLVKRTGEKVFLECVQDMDHENMFWYRQDPGLGLRLIYFSYDVKMKEKGDIPEGYSVSREKKERFSLILESASTNQTSMYLCASGRNSGQPQHFGDGTRLSIL.

The table lists this clonotype with many counts. The V gene is TRBV2, the J gene TRBJ2-1, with D unclear. This CDR3 region has 15 residues. Trimming removed 2 bases from V and 8 bases from J, with 16 bases in between. Germline loops: CDR1 SNHLY, CDR2 FYNNEI. This CDR3 is CASSEFASSYDEQFF. CDR3 in DNA: TGTGCCAGCAGTGAATTCGCGAGCTCATACGATGAGCAGTTCTTC.

This clonotype appeared once. The V and J genes are TRBV7-9 and TRBJ2-1, with TRBD2 matching over 7 bases. Germline assignment: CDR1 SEHNR and CDR2 FQNEAQ (reference sequence). This CDR3 is 15 amino acids long. V lost 2 bases and J lost 6; bases outside the gene matches: 7. The DNA of the CDR3 is TGTGCCAGCAGCTTACCGGCGGGAGTCCGCAATGAGCAGTTCTTC. It yields the protein CASSLPAGVRNEQFF.

CDR3 loop: CASSGILAVQETQYF. CDR3 DNA sequence: TGTGCCAGCAGCGGAATACTAGCGGTCCAAGAGACCCAGTACTTC. The rearrangement joins TRBV7-6 to TRBJ2-5; 8 positions agree with TRBD2. V was clipped by 5 bases and J by 1 base; unmatched bases: 6. In germline, CDR1 is SGHVS, CDR2 FNYEAQ. The CDR3 has 15 residues.

A few counts support this clonotype. The rearrangement links TRBV6-2 or TRBV6-3 to TRBJ1-4; possible D gene TRBD1, 6 bases. Per germline, CDR1 MNHEY and CDR2 SVGEGT. The germline V and J ends were trimmed by 2 bases and 5 bases, with 15 bases remaining between them. The CDR3 extends over 16 amino acids. As DNA, the CDR3 is TGTGCCAGCAGTTACCGCCGGACAGCGTTAAATGAAAAACTGTTTTTT. The encoded protein is CASSYRRTALNEKLFF.

This clonotype was recorded a few times. The chain has TRBV10-2 and TRBJ2-4; D is unclear. CDR3 size: 9 residues. CDR1 WSHSY and CDR2 SAAADI come from the germline V gene. V shed 4 bases and J shed 13 bases, with 5 bases lying between them. CDR3 DNA: TGCGCCAGCAGTGGATCACAGTACTTC. Protein: CASSGSQYF.

There are many counts of this clonotype. The rearrangement joins TRBV12-3 or TRBV12-4 to TRBJ2-7, with 10 bases aligning to TRBD2. The V gene end was trimmed by 5 bases and the J gene end by 2 bases; junction bases not matched to a gene: 6. The CDR3 extends over 15 amino acids. The CDR3 loop reads CASSTSGRGTYEQYF. In nucleotides, the CDR3 is TGTGCCAGCAGTACGAGCGGGAGGGGTACCTACGAGCAGTACTTC.

This clonotype has a count of ten or more. The CDR3 loop reads CSARSRGTPPDEQYF. CDR3 coding DNA: TGCAGTGCTAGGTCCCGGGGGACACCACCCGACGAGCAGTACTTC. V gene TRBV20-1 combines with J gene TRBJ2-7; D is perhaps TRBD1 or TRBD2 (6 bases each). Trimming removed 3 bases from V and 5 bases from J, with 20 bases in between. The CDR3 loop spans 15 amino acids. CDR1 is DFQATT and CDR2 is SNEGSKA in the germline V gene (reference sequence).

This clonotype was detected only a few times. The rearrangement joins TRBV20-1 to TRBJ2-5; weak D call: TRBD1 (5 bases). The CDR3 is 12 residues long. Per the germline V gene, CDR1 is DFQATT and CDR2 is SNEGSKA (reference sequence). Trimming stripped 4 bases from V and 5 bases from J, with 11 bases between. As DNA, the CDR3 is TGCAGTGCTATGGACACCGGCGAGACCCAGTACTTC. Translation: CSAMDTGETQYF.

This clonotype was counted only a few times. The genes are TRBV4-1 and TRBJ2-5; a possible D gene is TRBD2 (6 bases). Germline loops: CDR1 MGHRA, CDR2 YSYEKL. Between the trimmed V and J ends, which lost 3 bases and 5 bases, there was a span of 16 bases. The CDR3 has 15 amino acids. CDR3 DNA sequence: TGCGCCAGCAGCCAGTCGGAGGGTGCGTGGGAGACCCAGTACTTC. Translation: CASSQSEGAWETQYF.

This clonotype has just a few counts. The genes are TRBV7-3 and TRBJ1-1, with 9 bases lining up with TRBD1. This CDR3 has 15 amino acids. In germline, CDR1 is SGHTA, CDR2 FQGTGA. V was clipped by 5 bases and J by 5 bases; unmatched bases: 9. The CDR3 protein is CASSAQGTGFTEAFF. CDR3 bases: TGTGCCAGCAGCGCCCAAGGGACAGGGTTTACTGAAGCTTTCTTT.

This clonotype was seen ten or more times. The junction differs from germline at one of its ends, possibly a read error. V gene TRBV13 combines with J gene TRBJ2-7; 7 nucleotides match TRBD1. This CDR3 has 11 residues. Germline values: CDR1 PRHDT, CDR2 FYEKMQ (reference sequence). The CDR3 region is CASSLEGAASF. CDR3 DNA sequence: TGTGCCAGCAGCTTAGAGGGGGCCGCGAGCTTC.

A word on this clonotype: The final CDR3 position lacks the conserved phenylalanine or tryptophan, pointing to a likely read error. The chain uses TRBV5-4 and TRBJ2-1, with no clear D. Trimming took off 0 bases at V and 6 bases at J, with 4 bases between the two ends. Looked up from germline, CDR1 is SGHNT and CDR2 is YYREEE (reference sequence). CDR3 length: 12 residues. CDR3: CASSLGGNEQFC. Written as DNA, the CDR3 is TGTGCCAGCAGCTTGGGTGGCAATGAGCAGTTCTGC.

The rearrangement links TRBV7-2 to TRBJ2-1, with 11 bases that match TRBD2. The germline V gene has CDR1 SGHTA and CDR2 FQGNSA. The CDR3 contains 16 residues. V was pared by 2 bases and J by 6 bases, with 6 bases of the junction left unmatched. The CDR3 loop reads CASSLLAGGWRNEQFF. Written as DNA, the CDR3 is TGTGCCAGCAGCTTACTAGCGGGAGGATGGCGCAATGAGCAGTTCTTC. Combining the CDR3 with reference TRBV7-2 and TRBJ2-1 gives the whole variable domain GAGVSQSPSNKVTEKGKDVELRCDPISGHTALYWYRQSLGQGLEFLIYFQGNSAPDKSGLPSDRFSAERTGGSVSTLTIQRTQQEDSAVYLCASSLLAGGWRNEQFFGPGTRLTVL.

This clonotype was detected many times. The J gene is TRBJ1-2, the V gene TRBV28; D unresolved. V gave up 5 bases and J gave up 4 bases, with 17 bases separating them. Germline CDR1 is MDHEN and CDR2 is SYDVKM. The CDR3 has 15 residues. The CDR3 DNA follows: TGTGCCAGCAGTCACCCTACTAAGAATGTCTATGGCTACACCTTC. This encodes CASSHPTKNVYGYTF.